These T cell receptor beta chains were read from a single sample in a study of Ad26.COV2.S vaccination and SARS-CoV-2 variants. Using immunoSEQ multiplex PCR, the repertoire was profiled, and TCRdb retains in-frame clones only, with some absent. This table has about 400,000 clones, 89% appearing once. Sequenced material: peripheral blood, taken in a trial of Ad26.COV2.S vaccine versus placebo. All receptors come from a person aged 18-65 years who received the Ad26.COV2.S COVID-19 vaccine or a placebo. Each CDR3 is given with its conserved first and last residue. Fields, in order: clone size, V gene, J gene, D gene, CDR3 protein, CDR3 DNA. A D gene is named only where the DNA matches it firmly. Where a row states a size, it is once, few, many or the class of an expanded clone; other rows omit it.

NA,TRBV28,TRBJ2-3,NA,CASTPLGAGKGSTQYF,TGTGCCAGCACCCCCTTGGGGGCCGGCAAGGGGAGTACGCAGTATTTT
NA,TRBV3-1/TRBV3-2,TRBJ1-1,NA,CASSQGAVKNTEAFF,TGTGCCAGCAGCCAAGGTGCCGTTAAGAACACTGAAGCTTTCTTT
NA,TRBV6-1,TRBJ1-2,NA,CASSELKTADYGYTF,TGTGCCAGCAGTGAACTGAAAACGGCGGACTATGGCTACACCTTC
NA,TRBV4-2,TRBJ2-7,NA,CASSETQEGSYEQYF,TGTGCCAGCAGCGAGACTCAGGAGGGCTCCTACGAGCAGTACTTC
NA,TRBV4-1,TRBJ1-5,NA,CASSQIHDGNQPQHF,TGCGCCAGCAGCCAGATTCACGATGGCAATCAGCCCCAGCATTTT
NA,TRBV7-2,TRBJ2-4,NA,CASSYGPGQGNIQYF,TGTGCCAGCAGCTATGGCCCAGGGCAGGGCAACATTCAGTACTTC
NA,TRBV19,TRBJ2-5,NA,CASSVDRREETQYF,TGTGCCAGTAGTGTCGACAGGCGGGAAGAGACCCAGTACTTC
NA,TRBV15,TRBJ2-7,NA,CATSRGKGSSYEQYF,TGTGCCACCAGCAGGGGAAAGGGGAGCTCCTACGAGCAGTACTTC
few,TRBV9,TRBJ1-3,NA,CASSVAGSGNTIYF,TGTGCCAGCAGCGTAGCGGGATCTGGAAACACCATATATTTT
NA,TRBV4-1,TRBJ2-7,NA,CASSQTVWEAYEQYF,TGCGCCAGCAGCCAGACGGTCTGGGAGGCCTACGAGCAGTACTTC
NA,TRBV28,TRBJ1-5,NA,CASSYTTGTHWGQPQHF,TGTGCCAGCAGTTACACCACCGGGACCCATTGGGGACAGCCCCAGCATTTT
few,TRBV20-1,TRBJ2-7,NA,CSASSQGTASYEQYF,TGCAGTGCTAGTAGTCAAGGGACGGCATCCTACGAGCAGTACTTC
NA,TRBV7-9,TRBJ1-1,NA,CASSASGVGGPEAFF,TGTGCCAGCAGCGCCTCAGGGGTGGGGGGACCTGAAGCTTTCTTT
NA,TRBV30,TRBJ1-6,NA,CAWSVHQEGSPLHF,TGTGCCTGGAGTGTTCACCAGGAGGGTTCACCCCTCCACTTT
once,TRBV6-5,TRBJ2-3,TRBD2,CASSLTSGNADTQYF,TGTGCCAGCAGTTTGACTAGCGGGAATGCAGATACGCAGTATTTT
NA,TRBV27,TRBJ2-5,TRBD1,CASSLYRGQETQYF,TGTGCCAGCAGTTTATACAGGGGGCAAGAGACCCAGTACTTC
NA,TRBV7-9,TRBJ1-1,NA,CASRSSRNTEAFF,TGTGCCAGCAGGAGTTCCAGAAACACTGAAGCTTTCTTT
NA,TRBV28,TRBJ1-6,TRBD1,CASSPPSGTGGYNSPLHF,TGTGCCAGCAGTCCACCCTCCGGGACAGGGGGCTATAATTCACCCCTCCACTTT
NA,TRBV7-9,TRBJ2-3,NA,CASSLAGGLDTQYF,TGTGCCAGCAGCTTAGCGGGAGGTTTAGATACGCAGTATTTT
NA,TRBV19,TRBJ1-4,TRBD1,CASSPTGVGEKLFF,TGTGCCAGTAGCCCGACAGGGGTTGGTGAAAAACTGTTTTTT
NA,TRBV7-6,TRBJ2-7,NA,CASSLVGGQEQYF,TGTGCCAGCAGCTTAGTGGGGGGTCAGGAGCAGTACTTC
few,TRBV28,TRBJ1-1,NA,CASSLLDVNTEAFF,TGTGCCAGCAGTTTGTTAGACGTCAACACTGAAGCTTTCTTT
few,TRBV19,TRBJ1-1,NA,CASTIGGVRTEAFF,TGTGCCAGTACTATCGGGGGGGTTAGGACTGAAGCTTTCTTT
NA,TRBV29-1,TRBJ2-5,TRBD1,CSVSTGGGLFQETQYF,TGCAGCGTTTCGACAGGGGGCGGGCTCTTCCAAGAGACCCAGTACTTC
NA,TRBV3-1/TRBV3-2,TRBJ2-3,TRBD2,CASSQGPRLAGVADTQYF,TGTGCCAGCAGCCAGGGACCCAGACTAGCGGGAGTGGCCGATACGCAGTATTTT
NA,TRBV30,TRBJ2-1,TRBD2,CAWSVRGAGVFEQFF,TGTGCCTGGAGTGTACGAGGTGCGGGGGTCTTTGAGCAGTTCTTC
few,TRBV7-2,TRBJ1-5,NA,CASSLGGGRQPQHF,TGTGCCAGCAGCTTAGGAGGGGGGCGTCAGCCCCAGCATTTT
NA,TRBV7-3,TRBJ2-5,NA,CASSPRSGETQYF,TGTGCCAGCAGCCCCAGGAGCGGGGAGACCCAGTACTTC
once,TRBV28,TRBJ1-2,NA,CASSGTPNYGYTF,TGTGCCAGCAGTGGGACACCTAACTATGGCTACACCTTC
NA,TRBV9,TRBJ2-7,NA,CASSPNPNYEQYF,TGTGCCAGCAGCCCCAACCCGAATTACGAGCAGTACTTC
NA,TRBV7-9,TRBJ2-1,NA,CASSQRRTYNEQFF,TGTGCCAGCAGCCAACGCCGGACCTACAATGAGCAGTTCTTC
once,TRBV5-1,TRBJ2-3,NA,CASSPDILYTQYF,TGCGCCAGCAGCCCAGACATATTGTATACGCAGTATTTT
NA,TRBV18,TRBJ2-1,TRBD2,CASSRLAGVENEQFF,TGTGCCAGCTCTCGACTAGCGGGAGTAGAGAATGAGCAGTTCTTC
NA,TRBV7-8,TRBJ1-4,NA,CASSLGSAATNEKLFF,TGTGCCAGCAGCTTAGGTTCGGCTGCAACTAATGAAAAACTGTTTTTT
NA,TRBV18,TRBJ2-3,TRBD2,CASSSRTSGTLYTQYF,TGTGCCAGCTCATCTCGGACTAGCGGGACTTTATATACGCAGTATTTT
NA,TRBV19,TRBJ2-7,NA,CASSAADNSYEQYF,TGTGCCAGTAGCGCCGCGGACAATTCCTACGAGCAGTACTTC
NA,TRBV19,TRBJ1-1,NA,CASSIDMNTEAFF,TGTGCCAGTAGTATCGACATGAACACTGAAGCTTTCTTT
NA,TRBV5-1,TRBJ2-1,TRBD1,CASSVGQGLTPYNEQFF,TGCGCCAGCAGCGTTGGACAGGGCCTTACACCATACAATGAGCAGTTCTTC
NA,TRBV28,TRBJ1-6,NA,CASSSPASPLHF,TGTGCCAGCAGTTCCCCGGCTTCACCCCTCCACTTT
NA,TRBV7-2,TRBJ1-2,TRBD1,CASSNPGTGNGYTF,TGTGCCAGCAGCAACCCCGGGACAGGGAATGGCTACACCTTC
NA,TRBV29-1,TRBJ1-1,NA,CSVGDGRGNTEAFF,TGCAGCGTTGGCGACGGACGGGGGAACACTGAAGCTTTCTTT
NA,TRBV3-1/TRBV3-2,TRBJ2-1,TRBD2,CASSQGLAGIGYNEQFF,TGTGCCAGCAGCCAGGGACTAGCGGGCATAGGTTACAATGAGCAGTTCTTC
once,TRBV19,TRBJ2-5,NA,CASSHPGETQYF,TGTGCCAGTAGCCATCCCGGAGAGACCCAGTACTTC
NA,TRBV19,TRBJ1-2,NA,CARNPRWAYTPHYGYTF,TGTGCCAGGAACCCACGGTGGGCCTACACCCCCCACTATGGCTACACCTTC
NA,TRBV6-6,TRBJ1-2,TRBD1,CASRPPRDRGDGYTF,TGTGCCAGCAGACCGCCCCGGGACAGAGGCGATGGCTACACCTTC